This TCR beta chain originates from a study of blood T cell repertoires in COVID-19. Clones were read by immunoSEQ multiplex PCR, and TCRdb kept only the in-frame ones, dropping some. The sample shows 400,000 to 550,000 clones, roughly 87% of them seen only once. The CDR3 extends over 15 amino acids. CDR1 is SGHRS and CDR2 is YFSETQ in the germline V gene. Germline trimming cut 2 bases from V and 2 bases from J; bases unmatched to any gene: 6. Sequencing was done on a sample of PBMCs or T cells enriched from blood (not recorded which). V and J are TRBV5-1 and TRBJ2-5; TRBD1 aligns across 7 bases. This sequence originates from a young woman with acute COVID-19. CDR3 nucleotides: TGCGCCAGCAGCTTTCTCCGGGACAGTCAAGAGACCCAGTACTTC. It yields the protein CASSFLRDSQETQYF.